This TCR beta chain was retrieved from a study of cytomegalovirus exposure and HLA in healthy donors. The overall study: Unique TCR beta sequences numbering some 120 million came from around 180 million T cells in an earlier analysis. Study conclusions and caveats: TCR beta chains numbering under 200 were designated cytomegalovirus-associated. Reports indicated that the classifier achieved high specificity and sensitivity in diagnosing cytomegalovirus status. Later on, an analysis tied some 17,000 TCR beta sequences to HLA alleles at 0.05 false discovery rate.

V lost 2 bases and J 4 bases, leaving 10 bases between the germline ends. The germline V gene encodes CDR1 GTSNPN and CDR2 SVGIG (reference sequence). The CDR3 has 13 residues. A multiplex PCR was run with 60 Vbeta primers and 13 Jbeta primers. Profiled with immunoSEQ multiplex PCR; TCRdb holds only in-frame clones, not every one. Among some 40,000 clones listed, approximately 80% were seen once. On this clone itself: Its antigen is undetermined.

The chain links TRBV30 to TRBJ2-3; no clear D gene. This receptor was obtained from a young woman in good health and CMV-seropositive. Sample: PBMCs. The DNA of the CDR3 is TGTGCCTGGAGTTTCAGGCGAGCAGATACGCAGTATTTT. Translated, it gives CAWSFRRADTQYF.